Following are 4 T cell receptor beta chains from one sample sequenced in a study of cytotoxic CD8 clonotypes in ibrutinib-treated CLL. Method: immunoSEQ multiplex PCR; TCRdb's copy keeps in-frame clones and lacks some. The sample holds around 70,000 clones; over 75% are singletons and the top ten take about 8%. This specimen consisted of PBMCs, obtained at disease progression, from a patient treated with ibrutinib. These receptor sequences come from a human donor with chronic lymphocytic leukemia.

This chain uses TRBV27 with TRBJ2-6; D is uncertain. The germline CDR1 and CDR2 sequences are MNHEY and SMNVEV (reference sequence). The CDR3 totals 16 residues. V was clipped by 2 bases and J by 4 bases, with 12 bases between them. This chain's CDR3 is CASSLIAGQGANVLTF. CDR3 nucleotides: TGTGCCAGCAGTTTAATCGCTGGGCAGGGGGCCAACGTCCTGACTTTC.

The chain employs TRBV11-2 and TRBJ2-2; 7 bases match TRBD1. V trimming: 5 bases; J trimming: 3 bases; junction bases outside the gene matches: 9. The CDR3 totals 16 residues. Germline V lookup: CDR1 SGHAT, CDR2 FQNNGV. For the CDR3, the DNA is TGTGCCAGCAGCCTTAGACAGGGTTTTTACACCGGGGAGCTGTTTTTT. Its protein is CASSLRQGFYTGELFF.

The chain is built from TRBV30 and TRBJ1-1; D gene ambiguous. This CDR3 has 12 amino acids. Trimming removed 3 bases from V and 4 bases from J, with 9 bases in between. The germline CDR1 and CDR2 sequences are GTSNPN and SVGIG (reference sequence). CDR3 in DNA: TGTGCCTGGAGAGGGTACGGCACTGAAGCTTTCTTT. The encoded protein is CAWRGYGTEAFF. Together with reference TRBV30 and TRBJ1-1, the CDR3 gives the full variable domain: SQTIHQWPATLVQPVGSPLSLECTVEGTSNPNLYWYRQAAGRGLQLLFYSVGIGQISSEVPQNLSASRPQDRQFILSSKKLLLSDSGFYLCAWRGYGTEAFFGQGTRLTVV.

The chain recombines TRBV2 with TRBJ2-7; 8 bases align to TRBD1. From germline, CDR1 is SNHLY and CDR2 FYNNEI. The J segment lost 2 bases and the V segment lost 3 bases, leaving 3 bases of the junction unmatched. The CDR3 is 14 amino acids. The CDR3 DNA reads TGTGCCAGCAGTGATGGGACAGGAGCCTACGAGCAGTACTTC. This gives the protein CASSDGTGAYEQYF.